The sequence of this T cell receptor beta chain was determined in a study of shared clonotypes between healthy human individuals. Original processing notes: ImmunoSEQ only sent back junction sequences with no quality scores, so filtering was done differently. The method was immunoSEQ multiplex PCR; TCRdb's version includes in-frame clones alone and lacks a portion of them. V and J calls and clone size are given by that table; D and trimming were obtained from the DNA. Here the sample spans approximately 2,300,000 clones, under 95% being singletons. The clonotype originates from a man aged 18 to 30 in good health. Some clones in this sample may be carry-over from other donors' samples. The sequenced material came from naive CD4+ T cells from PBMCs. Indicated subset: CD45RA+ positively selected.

The CDR3 is CASSYTSGTDTQYF. DNA for the CDR3: TGTGCCAGCAGTTACACTAGCGGTACAGATACGCAGTATTTT. The gene calls are TRBV6-5 and TRBJ2-3; TRBD2 agrees at 8 bases. The V gene end was trimmed by 2 bases and the J gene end by 3 bases; junction bases not matched to a gene: 1. The CDR3 sequence is 14 residues long. Germline CDR1 reads MNHEY; CDR2 reads SVGAGI.